This T cell receptor beta chain emerged from a study of blood T cells in healthy people across ages. Study results and caveats: Long-lived and aged donors differed, with more naive CD4+ cells and higher diversity in the long-lived.

Each donor gave 9.5 to 10 milliliters of peripheral blood. RNA extraction gave at least 5 micrograms of total RNA per sample. The use of a sample-barcoded 5' primer and a J-beta primer mix characterized a second PCR of roughly 6 to 11 cycles. The study obtained at least 2.5 million CDR3-containing paired-end reads from every sample. Each CDR3 protein is one row after TCRdb ran MiXCR on the 5' RACE reads. The sample holds roughly 1,300,000 distinct CDR3 sequences, approximately 63% seen once. Of note for this clonotype: Its antigen is currently unknown.

This CDR3 contains 15 residues. Germline V gene lookup returns CDR1 SGHKS and CDR2 YYEKEE (reference sequence). With V trimmed by 2 bases and J by 6 bases, 9 bases remained unmatched. The source material was blood. This clonotype was sampled from a young man in good health. The chain recombines TRBV5-5 with TRBJ2-3; 7 bases are a match to TRBD2. The DNA of the CDR3 is TGTGCCAGCAGCTTACCCAAGCCAGCGGGGGATACGCAGTATTTT. Its translation: CASSLPKPAGDTQYF.